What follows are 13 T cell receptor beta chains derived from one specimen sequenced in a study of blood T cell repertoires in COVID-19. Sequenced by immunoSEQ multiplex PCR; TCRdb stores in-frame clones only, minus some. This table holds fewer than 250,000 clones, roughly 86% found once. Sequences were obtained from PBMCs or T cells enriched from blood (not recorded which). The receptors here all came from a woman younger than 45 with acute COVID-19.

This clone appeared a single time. The CDR3, as DNA: TGTGCCAGCAGTTCGTGGGACATCTATGGCTACACCTTC. This gives the protein CASSSWDIYGYTF. The chain employs TRBV12-3 or TRBV12-4 and TRBJ1-2; possibly TRBD1 for D (6 bases). The CDR3 has 13 residues. V shed 4 bases and J shed 4 bases, with 10 bases lying between them.

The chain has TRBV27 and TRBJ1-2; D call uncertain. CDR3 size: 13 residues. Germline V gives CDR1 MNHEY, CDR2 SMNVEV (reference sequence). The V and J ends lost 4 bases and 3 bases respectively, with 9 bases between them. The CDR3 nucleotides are TGTGCCAGCAGTTATCGATCGGACTATGGCTACACCTTC. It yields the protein CASSYRSDYGYTF.

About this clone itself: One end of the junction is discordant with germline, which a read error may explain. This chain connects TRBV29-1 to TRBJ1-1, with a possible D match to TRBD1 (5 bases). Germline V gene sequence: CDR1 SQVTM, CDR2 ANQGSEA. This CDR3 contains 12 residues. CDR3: CSVVRQNSEAFF. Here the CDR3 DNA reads TGCAGCGTTGTAAGACAGAACAGTGAAGCTTTCTTT.

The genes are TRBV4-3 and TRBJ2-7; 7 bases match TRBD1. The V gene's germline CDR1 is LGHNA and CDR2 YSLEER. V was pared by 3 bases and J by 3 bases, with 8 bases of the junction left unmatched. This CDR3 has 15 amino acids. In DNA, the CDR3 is TGCGCCAGCAGCCACTACAGGGGTGGTCTCTACGAGCAGTACTTC. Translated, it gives CASSHYRGGLYEQYF.

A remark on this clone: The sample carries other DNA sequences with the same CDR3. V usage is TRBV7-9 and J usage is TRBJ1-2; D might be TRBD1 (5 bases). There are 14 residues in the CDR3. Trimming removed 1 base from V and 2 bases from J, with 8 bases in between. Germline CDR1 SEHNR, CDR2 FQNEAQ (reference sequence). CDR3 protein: CASSLGQPNYGYTF. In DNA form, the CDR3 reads TGTGCCAGCAGCTTAGGACAGCCCAACTATGGCTACACCTTC.

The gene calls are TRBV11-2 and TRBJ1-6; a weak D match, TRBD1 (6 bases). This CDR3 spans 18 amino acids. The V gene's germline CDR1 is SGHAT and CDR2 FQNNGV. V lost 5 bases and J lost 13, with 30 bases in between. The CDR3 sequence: CASSRAGNLDSLPRPLHF. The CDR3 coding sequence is TGTGCCAGCAGCCGGGCTGGGAACTTGGACAGCCTCCCTCGCCCCCTCCACTTT.

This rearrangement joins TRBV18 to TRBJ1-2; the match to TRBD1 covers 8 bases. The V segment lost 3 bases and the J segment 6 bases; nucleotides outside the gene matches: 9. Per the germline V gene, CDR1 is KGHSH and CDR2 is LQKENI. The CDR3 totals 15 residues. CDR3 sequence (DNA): TGTGCCAGCTCACCGACGGGGGACAGGTATCATGGCTACACCTTC. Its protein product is CASSPTGDRYHGYTF.

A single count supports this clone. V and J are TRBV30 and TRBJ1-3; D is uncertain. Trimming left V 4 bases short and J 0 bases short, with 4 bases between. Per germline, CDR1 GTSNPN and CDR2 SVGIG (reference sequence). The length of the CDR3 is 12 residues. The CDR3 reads CAWTGSGNTIYF. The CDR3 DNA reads TGTGCCTGGACGGGCTCTGGAAACACCATATATTTT.

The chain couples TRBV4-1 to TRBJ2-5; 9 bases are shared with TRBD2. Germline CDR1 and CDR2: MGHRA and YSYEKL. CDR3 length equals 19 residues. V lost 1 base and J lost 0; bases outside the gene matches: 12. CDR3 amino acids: CASSQVVFSGGSNQETQYF. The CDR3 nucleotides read TGCGCCAGCAGCCAAGTGGTGTTTAGCGGGGGAAGTAACCAAGAGACCCAGTACTTC.

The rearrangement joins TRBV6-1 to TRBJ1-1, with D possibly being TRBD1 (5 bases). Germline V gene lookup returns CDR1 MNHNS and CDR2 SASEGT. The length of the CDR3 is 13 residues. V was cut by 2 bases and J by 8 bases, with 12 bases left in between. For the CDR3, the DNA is TGTGCCAGCAGTGAAACTGGGGGGAGAGAAGCTTTCTTT. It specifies CASSETGGREAFF.

CDR3 DNA: TGTGCCAGTAGTACGCTCAGGGGCACCGGGGAGCTGTTTTTT. Its protein is CASSTLRGTGELFF. The chain has TRBV19 and TRBJ2-2; D is perhaps TRBD1 (6 bases). Trimming pared 4 bases from V and 4 bases from J, leaving 10 bases between. In germline, CDR1 is LNHDA, CDR2 SQIVND (reference sequence). The CDR3 consists of 14 residues.

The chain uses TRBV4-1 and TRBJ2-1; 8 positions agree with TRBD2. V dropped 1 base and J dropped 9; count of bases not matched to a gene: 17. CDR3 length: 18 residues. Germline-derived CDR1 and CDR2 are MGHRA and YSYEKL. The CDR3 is CASSQGGSGEDLGGEQFF. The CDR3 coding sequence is TGCGCCAGCAGCCAAGGGGGTAGCGGGGAAGATTTAGGCGGTGAGCAGTTCTTC.

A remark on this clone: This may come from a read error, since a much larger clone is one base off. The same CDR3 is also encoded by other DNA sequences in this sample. This chain's CDR3 is CASRAASYGYTF. Here the CDR3 DNA reads TGTGCCAGCAGGGCGGCCTCCTATGGCTACACCTTC. This chain uses TRBV6-5 with TRBJ1-2, with D unclear. CDR1 MNHEY and CDR2 SVGAGI come from the germline V gene. This CDR3 comprises 12 residues. V lost 6 bases and J 4 bases, leaving 9 bases between the germline ends.